These T cell receptor beta chains were read from a single sample in a study of CD8+CD57+ T cells in acquired aplastic anemia. A single record per CDR3 protein comes from TCRdb applying MiXCR to the reads. The sample lists some 180,000 distinct CDR3 sequences; roughly 65% were seen once. Sequencing used sorted CD4+, CD8+, or CD8+CD57+ T cells (not recorded which) from PBMCs. The source of these receptors is a human donor with aplastic anemia. CDR3s include the opening cysteine and the closing phenylalanine or tryptophan. The D gene is left open where the match is weak. The listing skips clone size in some rows; elsewhere it reads once, few, many or a size class.

V: TRBV4-1
size: many
J: TRBJ1-1
D: TRBD1
CDR3: CASSSGGSATAFF
DNA: TGCGCCAGCAGCTCAGGGGGCTCCGCGACCGCTTTCTTT

V: TRBV20-1
size: .
J: TRBJ1-1
D: .
CDR3: CSAQVGNTEAFF
DNA: TGCAGTGCCCAGGTGGGGAACACTGAGGCTTTCTTT

V: TRBV20-1
size: .
J: TRBJ1-2
D: .
CDR3: CSARRGEYGYTF
DNA: TGCAGTGCTAGAAGGGGTGAATATGGCTACACCTTC

V: TRBV2
size: .
J: TRBJ2-7
D: .
CDR3: CASCWTTSSEQYF
DNA: TGTGCCAGCTGCTGGACAACCTCCTCCGAGCAGTACTTC

V: TRBV5-1
size: .
J: TRBJ2-1
D: TRBD2
CDR3: CASGAGTYNEQFF
DNA: TGCGCCAGTGGAGCGGGAACCTACAATGAGCAGTTCTTC

V: TRBV10-2
size: .
J: TRBJ1-5
D: .
CDR3: CASQDRYQPQHF
DNA: TGCGCCAGCCAGGATAGATATCAGCCCCAGCATTTT

V: TRBV11-1
size: .
J: TRBJ2-7
D: TRBD1
CDR3: CASSQLGTGGNEQYF
DNA: TGTGCCAGCAGCCAACTGGGGACAGGGGGCAACGAGCAGTACTTC

V: TRBV4-3
size: .
J: TRBJ2-1
D: .
CDR3: CASSQDRPSTGGSYNEQFF
DNA: TGCGCCAGCAGCCAAGATCGGCCCTCCACAGGTGGGTCCTACAATGAGCAGTTCTTC

V: TRBV2
size: .
J: TRBJ1-2
D: .
CDR3: CASSEAVGGTNYGYTF
DNA: TGTGCCAGCAGTGAAGCGGTCGGGGGGACCAACTATGGCTACACCTTC

V: TRBV20-1
size: .
J: TRBJ1-3
D: .
CDR3: CSAPYGNTIYF
DNA: TGCAGTGCTCCGTATGGAAACACCATATATTTT

V: TRBV7-9
size: few
J: TRBJ2-1
D: TRBD2
CDR3: CASMGGDEQFF
DNA: TGTGCCAGCATGGGGGGGGATGAGCAGTTCTTC

V: TRBV2
size: .
J: TRBJ2-3
D: .
CDR3: CASRGEGVYQPQYF
DNA: TGTGCCAGCAGGGGCGAGGGGGTATATCAGCCCCAGTATTTT

V: TRBV7-6
size: .
J: TRBJ1-1
D: .
CDR3: CASSLMTMEANTEAFF
DNA: TGTGCCAGCAGCTTAATGACGATGGAAGCGAACACTGAAGCTTTCTTT

V: TRBV24-1
size: many
J: TRBJ2-3
D: .
CDR3: CATKGGGRSTDTQYF
DNA: TGTGCCACAAAAGGGGGGGGAAGAAGCACAGATACGCAGTATTTT

V: TRBV7-8
size: .
J: TRBJ2-7
D: TRBD1
CDR3: CASSQDQGQGSYEQYF
DNA: TGCGCCAGCAGCCAAGATCAGGGACAGGGTTCCTACGAGCAGTACTTC

V: TRBV5-1
size: .
J: TRBJ1-2
D: .
CDR3: CASSPPRDGYTF
DNA: TGCGCCAGCAGCCCCCCTAGGGACGGCTACACCTTC

V: TRBV19
size: many
J: TRBJ1-5
D: TRBD1
CDR3: CASSIRAGGGQPQHF
DNA: TGTGCCAGTAGTATCCGGGCAGGGGGAGGTCAGCCCCAGCATTTT

V: TRBV19
size: .
J: TRBJ1-5
D: .
CDR3: CASMALRGRSNQPQHF
DNA: TGTGCCAGTATGGCCCTTAGGGGGAGAAGCAATCAGCCCCAGCATTTT

V: TRBV12-3/TRBV12-4
size: many
J: TRBJ1-5
D: .
CDR3: CASSLEGYNQPQHF
DNA: TGTGCCAGCAGTTTAGAGGGGTACAATCAGCCCCAGCATTTT

V: TRBV9
size: .
J: TRBJ2-1
D: TRBD2
CDR3: CASSPSGSYNEQFF
DNA: TGTGCCAGCAGCCCTAGCGGGAGTTACAATGAGCAGTTCTTC

V: TRBV11-3
size: many
J: TRBJ2-1
D: TRBD1
CDR3: CASSAWGGQGENEQFF
DNA: TGTGCCAGCAGCGCCTGGGGCGGACAGGGAGAGAATGAGCAGTTCTTC

V: TRBV10-3
size: .
J: TRBJ2-2
D: .
CDR3: CAIGQGGTTGELFF
DNA: TGTGCCATCGGGCAGGGTGGCACGACCGGGGAGCTGTTTTTT

V: TRBV2
size: .
J: TRBJ2-7
D: .
CDR3: CASSLGLSYEQHF
DNA: TGTGCCAGCAGTCTTGGCCTTTCCTACGAGCAGCACTTC

V: TRBV5-5
size: .
J: TRBJ2-3
D: .
CDR3: CATSRDRVHTDTQYF
DNA: TGTGCCACCAGCAGAGATCGGGTTCACACAGATACGCAGTATTTT

V: TRBV27
size: few
J: TRBJ2-2
D: .
CDR3: CASSLYPQNTGELFF
DNA: TGTGCCAGCAGTTTATATCCACAGAACACCGGGGAGCTGTTTTTT

V: TRBV20-1
size: .
J: TRBJ2-3
D: TRBD2
CDR3: CSGRERTDTQYF
DNA: TGCAGCGGGCGGGAGCGCACAGATACGCAGTATTTT

V: TRBV9
size: few
J: TRBJ1-1
D: .
CDR3: CASSSEAAGGSEAFF
DNA: TGTGCCAGCAGTTCGGAGGCAGCGGGAGGGTCAGAAGCTTTCTTT

V: TRBV20-1
size: .
J: TRBJ2-5
D: TRBD1
CDR3: CSARGTGGPETQYF
DNA: TGCAGTGCTAGGGGGACAGGGGGCCCAGAGACCCAGTACTTC

V: TRBV20-1
size: .
J: TRBJ2-3
D: TRBD2
CDR3: CSARSSGGADTQYF
DNA: TGCAGTGCTAGAAGCAGCGGGGGGGCAGATACGCAGTATTTT

V: TRBV7-6
size: many
J: TRBJ1-1
D: .
CDR3: CASSPQGGTEAFF
DNA: TGTGCCAGCAGCCCTCAGGGAGGGACTGAAGCTTTCTTT

V: TRBV7-2
size: .
J: TRBJ1-2
D: .
CDR3: CASSLWGGYTF
DNA: TGTGCCAGCAGCTTATGGGGAGGCTACACCTTC

V: TRBV2
size: .
J: TRBJ1-1
D: .
CDR3: CASSEWAGVNTEAFF
DNA: TGTGCCAGCAGTGAATGGGCAGGGGTGAACACTGAAGCTTTCTTT

V: TRBV2
size: .
J: TRBJ2-1
D: TRBD2
CDR3: CASSEKSSGGEDEQFF
DNA: TGTGCCAGCAGTGAGAAGTCTAGCGGGGGGGAGGATGAGCAGTTCTTC

V: TRBV7-9
size: .
J: TRBJ1-1
D: .
CDR3: CASSLGSEAFF
DNA: TGTGCCAGCAGCCTGGGCTCGGAAGCTTTCTTT

V: TRBV7-6
size: .
J: TRBJ1-1
D: TRBD1
CDR3: CASSDYTGDRALNAEAFF
DNA: TGTGCCAGCAGCGACTATACCGGGGACAGGGCCCTGAACGCTGAAGCTTTCTTT

V: TRBV5-1
size: .
J: TRBJ2-1
D: .
CDR3: CASSLVADSYNEQFF
DNA: TGCGCCAGCAGCTTGGTCGCGGATTCCTACAATGAGCAGTTCTTC